This T cell receptor (beta chain) appears in the sequencing data of a study of beta chain features in type 1 diabetes. Expressed TCRB transcripts were sequenced, since all the RNA that had been isolated was reverse transcribed. Here immunoSEQ multiplex PCR was the method, and the copy in TCRdb shows in-frame clones only, minus some. The sample carries about 150,000 clones, about 8.1% recorded once. CDR1 is SGHRS and CDR2 is YFSETQ in the germline V gene. This CDR3 is built from 15 residues. V lost 0 bases, J lost 5 bases, and 11 bases lay in between. This clone was detected only a few times. The chain links TRBV5-1 to TRBJ1-4; D is unclear. The receptor was derived from a man aged 18 to 35 in good health. The sample consisted of central memory CD4+ T cells from blood. CDR3 loop: CASSLAANANEKLFF. DNA of the CDR3: TGCGCCAGCAGCTTGGCTGCGAACGCAAATGAAAAACTGTTTTTT.